This is a list of T cell receptor beta chains from one sample in a study of blood T cell repertoires in COVID-19. Sequenced by immunoSEQ multiplex PCR; TCRdb stores in-frame clones only, minus some. The sample has 150,000 to 200,000 clones; 85% to 90% are singletons. The sample consisted of peripheral blood. The receptor set was obtained from a woman in her sixties with COVID-19, enrolled during active disease. Both conserved end residues are part of each CDR3. Each record gives: J gene, clone size, D gene, V gene, CDR3 DNA, CDR3 protein. A D gene is named only where the DNA matches it firmly. Expanded clones are given a class, and other clones once, few, many or no size at all.

>TRBJ1-5|-|TRBD1|TRBV5-4
TGTGCCAGCAGCTTAAACGGACAGGGCAATCAGCCCCAGCATTTT
CASSLNGQGNQPQHF
>TRBJ2-1|once|-|TRBV7-2
TGTGCCAGCAGCTTCTCCGACAGCAATGAGCAGTTCTTC
CASSFSDSNEQFF
>TRBJ2-7|-|TRBD2|TRBV2
TGTGCCAGCAGAGCCGGGACTAGCGGCTACGAGCAGTACTTC
CASRAGTSGYEQYF
>TRBJ2-2|once|-|TRBV28
TGTGCCAGCAGACCGGGAACAATCACCGGGGAGCTGTTTTTT
CASRPGTITGELFF
>TRBJ2-3|-|-|TRBV19
TGTGCCAGTTCCCGCCTGAGCCCTAGCACAGATACGCAGTATTTT
CASSRLSPSTDTQYF
>TRBJ2-7|-|-|TRBV10-1
TGCGCCAGCAGTGAAGTAGGAGAGAACGAGCAGTACTTC
CASSEVGENEQYF
>TRBJ2-3|once|TRBD1|TRBV24-1
TGTGCCACTAGAGATCCCGGACAGGGTGATAATACGCAGTATTTT
CATRDPGQGDNTQYF
>TRBJ2-1|-|-|TRBV5-6
TGTGCCAGCAGTCTGAGGCACCCTGAGCAGTTCTTC
CASSLRHPEQFF
>TRBJ2-1|-|TRBD2|TRBV27
TGTGCCAGCAGTTGGAGTGGACTAGCGGGAGTATACAATGAGCAGTTCTTC
CASSWSGLAGVYNEQFF
>TRBJ1-2|-|-|TRBV12-5
TGTGCTAGGCTGAAGGGGATCCGTGGCTACACCTTC
CARLKGIRGYTF
>TRBJ2-3|-|-|TRBV27
TGTGCCAGCAGTGATACGGGACAGGGATTAGCGGGGAGATACACAGATACGCAGTATTTT
CASSDTGQGLAGRYTDTQYF
>TRBJ1-2|-|-|TRBV6-6
TGTGCCAGCAGTTACACGGACATCTTCTATGGCTACACCTTC
CASSYTDIFYGYTF
>TRBJ1-6|-|-|TRBV7-9
TGTGCCAGCAGCTTCGATTCACCCCTCCACTTT
CASSFDSPLHF
>TRBJ2-7|-|TRBD2|TRBV19
TGTGCCAGTAGTCGAACTAGCGTCTCCTACGAGCAGTACTTC
CASSRTSVSYEQYF
>TRBJ1-3|-|-|TRBV5-6
TGTGCCAGCAGCCGAGAGAGGAACACCATATATTTT
CASSRERNTIYF
>TRBJ1-2|-|TRBD1|TRBV2
TGTGCCATCACCTCCCAGGGACAGGGTACCAGGGGCTACACCTTC
CAITSQGQGTRGYTF
>TRBJ2-2|-|-|TRBV24-1
TGTGCCACCAGTGATCTGGGGGGTACCCGCACCGGGGAGCTGTTTTTT
CATSDLGGTRTGELFF
>TRBJ1-2|-|TRBD1|TRBV4-3
TGCGCCAGCAGTCGAGAGGACAGGGGTCCATATGGCTACACCTTC
CASSREDRGPYGYTF
>TRBJ2-3|-|TRBD1|TRBV7-9
TGTGCCAGCAGCCAGTCCCCGCAGGGGGAAATAGATACGCAGTATTTT
CASSQSPQGEIDTQYF
>TRBJ2-1|-|TRBD1|TRBV24-1
TGTGCCACCAGTGACCCAGGGGGCGCTGAGCAGTTCTTC
CATSDPGGAEQFF
>TRBJ1-4|-|-|TRBV30
TGTGCCTGGCAGGGGACCCCGCATGAAAAACTGTTTTTT
CAWQGTPHEKLFF
>TRBJ1-5|-|TRBD1|TRBV24-1
TGTGCCACCAGTGACCGGGACAGGGCAGGCCAGCCCCAGCATTTT
CATSDRDRAGQPQHF
>TRBJ2-7|many|-|TRBV9
TGTGCCAGCAGCGTATACGGGAGTCCCTACGAGCAGTACTTC
CASSVYGSPYEQYF
>TRBJ1-5|-|-|TRBV7-2
TGTGCCAGCAGCTTTTCAGGGGTTCAGCCCCAGCATTTT
CASSFSGVQPQHF
>TRBJ2-3|-|-|TRBV12-3/TRBV12-4
TGTGCCAGCGGGAGGCAGGGGGGAGATACGCAGTATTTT
CASGRQGGDTQYF
>TRBJ2-2|-|-|TRBV19
TGTGCCAGTAGTATAGATCCCTCGGGGTACTACACCGGGGAGCTGTTTTTT
CASSIDPSGYYTGELFF
>TRBJ1-2|-|-|TRBV19
TGTGCCAGTAGATTAGGGGTTTTGGCCTATGGCTACACCTTC
CASRLGVLAYGYTF
>TRBJ1-5|-|-|TRBV30
TGTGCCTGGAGTGTAGGCAGGGATCAGCCCCAGCATTTT
CAWSVGRDQPQHF
>TRBJ1-2|-|TRBD1|TRBV6-5
TGTGCCAGCAGGTCCGGGACAGGAGGCTACACCTTC
CASRSGTGGYTF
>TRBJ2-1|-|TRBD1|TRBV5-1
TGCGCCAGCAGCTTGGAGGGGGCCGCTACGGAGTTCTTC
CASSLEGAATEFF
>TRBJ2-1|-|TRBD2|TRBV10-1
TGCGCCAGCAGCACGACTAGCGGGAGATTTAATGAGCAGTTCTTC
CASSTTSGRFNEQFF
>TRBJ2-7|once|-|TRBV3-1/TRBV3-2
TGTGCCAGCAGCCAAGTGGTTACTTCCGAGCAGTACTTC
CASSQVVTSEQYF
>TRBJ1-2|-|TRBD1|TRBV29-1
TGCAGCGTTGCTGTGGGACAGGGTATCTATGGCTACACCTTC
CSVAVGQGIYGYTF
>TRBJ1-6|-|TRBD1|TRBV19
TGTGCCAGTAGTATTTTGGGGACAGACTATAATTCACCCCTCCACTTT
CASSILGTDYNSPLHF
>TRBJ2-2|once|-|TRBV4-1
TGCGCCAGCAGCCAAGATCCCCCGGTAGCGGTGAGCCCGGGGGAGCTGTTTTTT
CASSQDPPVAVSPGELFF
>TRBJ1-5|-|-|TRBV14
TGTGCCAGCAGCCAAGAAGTACTTAGCGATAATCAGCCCCAGCATTTT
CASSQEVLSDNQPQHF
>TRBJ2-7|-|-|TRBV12-3/TRBV12-4
TGTGCCAGCAGACGGGGTCCCTACGAGCAGTACTTC
CASRRGPYEQYF
>TRBJ1-4|-|-|TRBV30
TGTGCCTGGAGTCTTGTTGGAGGAGAAGGAGAAAAACTGTTTTTT
CAWSLVGGEGEKLFF
>TRBJ2-1|-|TRBD1|TRBV28
TGTGCCAGCAGTGATCCCGGGACAGGGAAGCATGAGCAGTTCTTC
CASSDPGTGKHEQFF
>TRBJ1-4|-|-|TRBV5-8
TGTGCCAGCAGCTTCTGGCAGATGGAGGAAAAACTGTTTTTT
CASSFWQMEEKLFF
>TRBJ1-6|-|-|TRBV19
TGTGCCAGTAGTATTAGAGATAACTCCTATAATTCACCCCTCCACTTT
CASSIRDNSYNSPLHF
>TRBJ2-5|-|-|TRBV12-5
TGTGCTAGTGGACCGGACTCCTGGGAGACCCAGTACTTC
CASGPDSWETQYF
>TRBJ1-2|-|-|TRBV3-1/TRBV3-2
TGTGCCAGCAGCCAAGGGCCTGGGGGCCCCTATGGCTACACCTTC
CASSQGPGGPYGYTF
>TRBJ1-6|-|-|TRBV5-4
TGTGCCAGCAGCTTTACGGACAGAAATTCACCCCTCCACTTT
CASSFTDRNSPLHF
>TRBJ2-2|-|-|TRBV5-4
TGTGCCAGCTCGGGGGGCAGGCCGAACACCGGGGAGCTGTTTTTT
CASSGGRPNTGELFF
>TRBJ2-7|once|-|TRBV19
TGTGCCAGTAGTAAAGTCGGGACACGGACCTACGAGCAGTACTTC
CASSKVGTRTYEQYF
>TRBJ2-7|few|TRBD1|TRBV6-5
TGTGCCAGCAGCAGGGACAGGGGCTACGAGCAGTACTTC
CASSRDRGYEQYF
>TRBJ1-2|-|TRBD1|TRBV12-3/TRBV12-4
TGTGCCAGCAGTATCTACAGGGGACTTGGCTACACCTTC
CASSIYRGLGYTF
>TRBJ1-2|once|-|TRBV5-4
TGTGCCAGCAGCTTGGGACAGTCCTATGGCTACACCTTC
CASSLGQSYGYTF
>TRBJ2-3|-|TRBD2|TRBV9
TGTGCCAGCAGCGTAGGACTAGCGAGCACAGATACGCAGTATTTT
CASSVGLASTDTQYF
>TRBJ1-6|-|-|TRBV25-1
TGTGCCAGCAGGGGGGGGACGGTAGCTAATTCACCCCTCCACTTT
CASRGGTVANSPLHF
>TRBJ2-2|-|TRBD2|TRBV7-8
TGTGCCAGCAGCTTGGGCCAGCGGGGCGCGAACACCGGGGAGCTGTTTTTT
CASSLGQRGANTGELFF